A single sample gave rise to the 11 T cell receptor beta chains below, sequenced in a study of vaccination and CD4 T cells after COVID-19. Antigens for these TCRs are unknown. Sequencing of cultured CD4+ T cell DNA used the Oncomine TCR Beta short-read assay. TCRdb processed the PCR reads anew with MiXCR; each CDR3 protein has one entry. This sample has roughly 16,000 distinct CDR3 sequences, with around 30% found just once. As for treatment: approximately 10-day PBMC culture with coronavirus spike peptide pools or control peptides (ViraFEST assay). Source material: cultured CD4+ T cells from blood. Every receptor here comes from a human donor with COVID-19.

This clonotype was recorded only once. The chain couples TRBV29-1 to TRBJ2-6, with 9 bases matching TRBD2. The CDR3 consists of 18 residues. Germline V lookup: CDR1 SQVTM, CDR2 ANQGSEA. Trimming took 2 bases from V and 4 from J; bases not matched to a gene: 12. The CDR3: CSVESTFRGGAGANVLTF. In nucleotides, the CDR3 is TGCAGCGTTGAATCGACTTTTCGCGGGGGGGCCGGGGCCAACGTCCTGACTTTC.

In this sample, this clonotype is medium-sized. The CDR3, as DNA: TGTGCCAGCAGCCCGACTCCAGGGGCTGAAGCTTTCTTT. Residues: CASSPTPGAEAFF. The V and J genes are TRBV7-3 and TRBJ1-1; tentatively, D is TRBD1 (6 bases). Trimming removed 5 bases from V and 6 bases from J, with 13 bases in between. This CDR3 spans 13 amino acids. Germline lookup yields CDR1 SGHTA and CDR2 FQGTGA.

The chain links TRBV2 to TRBJ2-7, with 9 bases that match TRBD2. The CDR3 covers 15 residues. With 4 bases clipped from V and 4 bases from J, the junction kept 8 bases outside the gene matches. The germline V gene encodes CDR1 SNHLY and CDR2 FYNNEI. The CDR3 protein is CASSAERGAGYEQYF. The CDR3 DNA is TGTGCCAGCAGTGCCGAGCGGGGGGCAGGGTACGAGCAGTACTTC.

This chain joins TRBV6-1 and TRBJ2-4; tentatively, D is TRBD2 (5 bases). Germline V gives CDR1 MNHNS, CDR2 SASEGT. V was trimmed by 3 bases and J by 7 bases, leaving 13 bases between them. CDR3 length: 14 amino acids. CDR3 region: CASSDTTRANIQYF. In nucleotides, the CDR3 is TGTGCCAGCAGTGATACGACGAGGGCGAACATTCAGTACTTC.

This clonotype has a single count. V gene TRBV28 combines with J gene TRBJ1-2, with D unclear. V was pared by 9 bases and J by 9 bases, with 14 bases between. Per germline, CDR1 MDHEN and CDR2 SYDVKM. CDR3 size: 11 residues. CDR3 residues: CASGNERSYTF. CDR3 sequence (DNA): TGTGCCAGTGGGAATGAGAGGAGCTACACCTTC.

The chain joins TRBV7-8 to TRBJ2-7, with D unclear. CDR1 is SGHVS and CDR2 is FQNEAQ in the germline V gene. CDR3 length equals 15 residues. V lost 1 base to trimming and J lost 4 bases, with 14 bases between them. The CDR3 spells CASSLEPWALYEQYF. The CDR3, as DNA: TGTGCCAGCAGCTTAGAACCGTGGGCCCTTTACGAGCAGTACTTC.

This chain uses TRBV6-1 with TRBJ1-5, with 7 bases aligning to TRBD1. The CDR3 extends over 14 amino acids. Germline-derived CDR1 and CDR2 are MNHNS and SASEGT. Unmatched junction bases numbered 5, after V lost 7 bases and J lost 2 bases. The DNA for the CDR3 is TGTGCCAGCACGTTCGACAGGGGCAATCAGCCCCAGCATTTT. This encodes CASTFDRGNQPQHF.

This clonotype has just a few counts. This chain connects TRBV6-1 to TRBJ2-3, with 11 bases aligning to TRBD2. The V gene's germline CDR1 is MNHNS and CDR2 SASEGT. This CDR3 has 16 amino acids. V shed 8 bases and J 4 bases; nucleotides not matched to a gene: 11. CDR3 sequence: CASLSGSGGVSDTQYF. CDR3 nucleotide sequence: TGTGCCAGCTTATCGGGTAGCGGGGGGGTGTCAGATACGCAGTATTTT.

This clonotype was detected only a few times. The chain links TRBV20-1 to TRBJ2-1; TRBD2 aligns across 12 bases. V lost 6 bases, J lost 4 bases, and 4 bases stayed unmatched. Germline CDR1 is DFQATT and CDR2 is SNEGSKA (reference sequence). The CDR3 loop spans 14 amino acids. In DNA form, the CDR3 reads TGCAGTGCCTTTGGACTAGCGGGATACAATGAGCAGTTCTTC. As protein: CSAFGLAGYNEQFF.

This clonotype is a singleton in its sample. This chain joins TRBV7-9 and TRBJ2-5; D is unclear. Germline CDR1 and CDR2: SEHNR and FQNEAQ (reference sequence). The CDR3 has 13 residues. The ends were cut back, 5 bases at V and 3 bases at J, with 10 bases in the middle. The CDR3 bases are TGTGCCAGCAGCCAGACCGCTAAAGAGACCCAGTACTTC. Residues: CASSQTAKETQYF.

The chain links TRBV7-2 to TRBJ1-1; tentative D call: TRBD1 (6 bases). Trimming cost V 4 bases and J 7 bases, with 16 bases left between them. This CDR3 is built from 14 residues. The germline V gene has CDR1 SGHTA and CDR2 FQGNSA. The CDR3 nucleotides are TGTGCCAGCAGCTCCGACAGGTCTCGAAGTGAAGCTTTCTTT. It is translated as CASSSDRSRSEAFF. Combining the CDR3 with reference TRBV7-2 and TRBJ1-1 gives the whole variable domain GAGVSQSPSNKVTEKGKDVELRCDPISGHTALYWYRQSLGQGLEFLIYFQGNSAPDKSGLPSDRFSAERTGGSVSTLTIQRTQQEDSAVYLCASSSDRSRSEAFFGQGTRLTVV.